Below, 14 T cell receptor beta chains from the same sample are listed, as sequenced in a study of pediatric ulcerative colitis. Only in-frame clones appear in the TCRdb table, and some are missing; sequencing was by immunoSEQ multiplex PCR. The sample lists about 64,000 clones; 86% were seen once. Material: blood. The receptors originated from a boy aged 10-17 years with severe ulcerative colitis.

The rearrangement links TRBV2 to TRBJ1-2; 10 nucleotides agree with TRBD1. This CDR3 is 13 amino acids long. From germline, CDR1 is SNHLY and CDR2 FYNNEI. Trimming removed 8 bases from V and 1 base from J; junction bases left unmatched: 1. CDR3 in amino acids: CASGDRGNYGYTF. The DNA of the CDR3 is TGTGCCAGCGGGGACAGGGGTAACTATGGCTACACCTTC.

The chain links TRBV4-2 to TRBJ2-7, with D possibly TRBD1 on 5 matching bases. From germline, CDR1 is LGHNA and CDR2 YNFKEQ. V lost 4 bases and J 4 bases, leaving 20 bases between the germline ends. The length of the CDR3 is 16 residues. The CDR3 loop is CASSLAGSSELYEQYF. The CDR3 nucleotides read TGTGCCAGCAGCCTTGCAGGGTCATCAGAGCTATACGAGCAGTACTTC.

The J gene is TRBJ2-3, the V gene TRBV5-1; D is possibly TRBD2 (10 bases). The CDR3 is made up of 16 amino acids. With 3 bases removed from V and 5 bases from J, the gap between germline ends came to 19 bases. The germline V gene encodes CDR1 SGHRS and CDR2 YFSETQ. CDR3 nucleotide sequence: TGCGCCAGCAGCTACAGGGGGCTAGCGGGAGTAGATACGCAGTATTTT. Residues: CASSYRGLAGVDTQYF.

The chain couples TRBV15 to TRBJ2-4, with 9 positions matching TRBD2. There are 17 residues in the CDR3. The ends lost 3 bases at V and 0 bases at J; junction bases unmatched: 6. CDR1 is LNHNV and CDR2 is YYDKDF in the germline V gene (reference sequence). As DNA, the CDR3 is TGTGCCACCAGCAGGACTAGCGGCACACTAGCCAAAAACATTCAGTACTTC. It specifies CATSRTSGTLAKNIQYF. The full variable domain, in which reference TRBV15 and TRBJ2-4 provide the parts outside the CDR3, is DAMVIQNPRYQVTQFGKPVTLSCSQTLNHNVMYWYQQKSSQAPKLLFHYYDKDFNNEADTPDNFQSRRPNTSFCFLDIRSPGLGDTAMYLCATSRTSGTLAKNIQYFGAGTRLSVL.

J is TRBJ1-4 and V is TRBV7-2; D may be TRBD1 (5 bases). The CDR3 has 15 residues. V was clipped by 4 bases and J by 6 bases, with 15 bases between them. Germline V gene data show CDR1 as SGHTA and CDR2 as FQGNSA. CDR3 bases: TGTGCCAGCAGCTCGGGGAGGGGACTTTATGAAAAACTGTTTTTT. It specifies CASSSGRGLYEKLFF.

V and J are TRBV18 and TRBJ2-1; tentatively, D is TRBD2 (6 bases). With 0 bases removed from V and 3 bases from J, the gap between germline ends came to 12 bases. There are 16 residues in the CDR3. Germline V CDR1 and CDR2: KGHSH, LQKENI. The CDR3 protein is CASSPPGGSGYNEQFF. For the CDR3, the DNA is TGTGCCAGCTCACCACCCGGGGGTTCTGGCTACAATGAGCAGTTCTTC.

The DNA for the CDR3 is TGTGCCAGCAGCCTTAGGACAGAAGACCCCACAGATACGCAGTATTTT. It translates to CASSLRTEDPTDTQYF. J is TRBJ2-3 and V is TRBV9; D might be TRBD1 (6 bases). V was shortened by 4 bases and J by 2 bases, with 17 bases between the two germline ends. Germline V gives CDR1 SGDLS, CDR2 YYNGEE. The CDR3 loop spans 16 amino acids.

This sequence joins TRBV11-2 and TRBJ2-7; possible D gene TRBD1, 6 bases. Germline V gene lookup returns CDR1 SGHAT and CDR2 FQNNGV. V lost 5 bases to trimming and J lost 3 bases, with 17 bases between them. The CDR3 loop spans 15 amino acids. CDR3 sequence: CASSTGTAEGYEQYF. The DNA of the CDR3 is TGTGCCAGCAGCACAGGGACGGCAGAAGGCTACGAGCAGTACTTC.

J is TRBJ2-7 and V is TRBV28; TRBD1 aligns across 9 bases. This CDR3 contains 14 residues. CDR1 and CDR2 from the germline V gene are MDHEN and SYDVKM. The trim removed 7 bases at V and 1 base at J, leaving 5 bases unmatched. CDR3 residues: CASTSGTGSYEQYF. The CDR3 DNA follows: TGTGCCAGCACCTCCGGGACAGGGTCCTACGAGCAGTACTTC.

This chain uses TRBV19 with TRBJ2-3, with 9 nucleotides matching TRBD2. CDR1 LNHDA and CDR2 SQIVND come from the germline V gene (reference sequence). J lost 0 bases, V lost 1 base, and 8 bases had no gene match. The CDR3 consists of 18 residues. CDR3 protein: CASSIVKASGASTDTQYF. The CDR3 region has the DNA TGTGCCAGTAGTATAGTTAAGGCTAGCGGGGCTAGCACAGATACGCAGTATTTT. The variable domain in full, completed from reference TRBV19 and TRBJ2-3, reads DGGITQSPKYLFRKEGQNVTLSCEQNLNHDAMYWYRQDPGQGLRLIYYSQIVNDFQKGDIAEGYSVSREKKESFPLTVTSAQKNPTAFYLCASSIVKASGASTDTQYFGPGTRLTVL.

The chain uses TRBV7-9 and TRBJ2-5; 8 bases fit TRBD2. CDR3 size: 18 residues. The V and J ends lost 5 bases and 3 bases, in that order; junction bases with no gene match: 17. CDR1 SEHNR and CDR2 FQNEAQ come from the germline V gene (reference sequence). CDR3 bases: TGTGCCAGCAGCCCACCCCCGGGGAGGCTAGCGGGTGAAGAGACCCAGTACTTC. Translated: CASSPPPGRLAGEETQYF.

The chain links TRBV6-1 to TRBJ1-2; 8 nucleotides agree with TRBD1. Looked up from germline, CDR1 is MNHNS and CDR2 is SASEGT. Trimming took 4 bases from V and 4 from J; bases not matched to a gene: 5. The CDR3 has 14 amino acids. CDR3 residues: CASSGGTGPYGYTF. As DNA, the CDR3 is TGTGCCAGCAGTGGGGGGACAGGACCCTATGGCTACACCTTC.

The chain combines TRBV12-5 with TRBJ1-2, with a tentative D call TRBD1 (5 bases). CDR3 length: 14 amino acids. The germline V and J ends were trimmed by 6 bases and 2 bases, with 13 bases remaining between them. Germline values: CDR1 LGHNT, CDR2 FRNRAP. The CDR3 protein is CASGSGTANYGYTF. The CDR3 DNA reads TGTGCTAGTGGATCCGGGACGGCGAACTATGGCTACACCTTC.

The chain uses TRBV23-1 and TRBJ1-2, with TRBD1 matching over 7 bases. TRBV23-1 belongs to the ORF category, with a function that is uncertain. The trim removed 8 bases at V and 2 bases at J, leaving 11 bases unmatched. This CDR3 comprises 15 residues. The CDR3 coding sequence is TGCGCCAGCGCACCGGGACAGCAGCTAAACTATGGCTACACCTTC. It translates to CASAPGQQLNYGYTF.